This TCR beta chain originates from a study of cytomegalovirus exposure and HLA in healthy donors. Both 60 Vbeta primers and 13 Jbeta primers went into the PCR. The data were produced by immunoSEQ multiplex PCR, yet TCRdb's version contains in-frame clones alone and is incomplete. The sample includes fewer than 250,000 clones, around 76% of them seen just once. V trimming: 3 bases; J trimming: 5 bases; junction bases outside the gene matches: 6. The CDR3 sequence is 16 residues long. Looked up from germline, CDR1 is MNHNS and CDR2 is SASEGT. This clone was picked up one time. Its specificity is unknown. Notes on the study in general: The likely explanation for a cluster of highly shared sequence variants was sequencing artifact.

The gene calls are TRBV6-1 and TRBJ2-1; 11 bases map to TRBD2. The sequencing input was PBMCs. The TCR was taken from a young man in good health and CMV-seronegative. The CDR3 coding sequence is TGTGCCAGCAGTGAGCTGACTAGCGGGACAAACAATGAGCAGTTCTTC. Translated, it gives CASSELTSGTNNEQFF.